Listed here are 14 T cell receptor beta chains from one sample, sequenced in a study of molecular identifiers for immune sequencing clone quantification. TCRdb processed the PCR reads anew with MiXCR; each CDR3 protein has one entry. The data contain around 460,000 distinct CDR3 sequences, about 26% of them singletons. Input material: naive CD8+ T cells from blood, with Jurkat cell RNA spiked in. Subset defined: FACS-sorted CD8+CD4-CCR7+CD45RA+ naive T cells. These receptors were obtained from a human donor in good health. Some libraries in this study had Jurkat cell RNA spiked in.

The chain's CDR3 is CASSDGGVNAEAFF. Written as DNA, the CDR3 is TGTGCCAGCAGTGATGGTGGCGTTAACGCTGAAGCTTTCTTT. The chain uses TRBV25-1 and TRBJ1-1, with D unclear. Germline V lookup: CDR1 MGHDK, CDR2 SYGVNS. Trimming pared 3 bases from V and 6 bases from J, leaving 14 bases between. CDR3 length: 14 amino acids. Looking up the rest from reference TRBV25-1 and TRBJ1-1 gives the full variable domain: EADIYQTPRYLVIGTGKKITLECSQTMGHDKMYWYQQDPGMELHLIHYSYGVNSTEKGDLSSESTVSRIRTEHFPLTLESARPSHTSQYLCASSDGGVNAEAFFGQGTRLTVV.

The rearrangement joins TRBV9 to TRBJ1-6, with D perhaps TRBD1 (5 bases). Germline V CDR1 and CDR2: SGDLS, YYNGEE. The CDR3 length is 14 residues. The V gene lost 4 bases and the J gene lost 6 bases, with 11 bases spanning the gap. DNA of the CDR3: TGTGCCAGCAGCCCCCAGGGAGGTAATTCACCCCTCCACTTT. The encoded protein is CASSPQGGNSPLHF.

A few counts support this clonotype. Here the CDR3 reads CASSYSGVSTDTQYF. The CDR3 region has the DNA TGTGCCAGCAGTTATAGCGGGGTTAGCACAGATACGCAGTATTTT. The rearrangement uses TRBV9 and TRBJ2-3; the match to TRBD2 covers 8 bases. Germline CDR1 reads SGDLS; CDR2 reads YYNGEE. This CDR3 spans 15 amino acids. With 5 bases clipped from V and 0 bases from J, the junction kept 5 bases outside the gene matches.

This clonotype was counted at least ten times. The chain combines TRBV12-3 or TRBV12-4 with TRBJ2-5; TRBD2 aligns across 8 bases. V gave up 6 bases and J gave up 4 bases; unmatched junction bases: 4. The CDR3 has 13 residues. CDR3 sequence: CASSPSGRETQYF. CDR3 nucleotides: TGTGCCAGCAGCCCGAGCGGGAGAGAGACCCAGTACTTC.

A word on this clonotype: A read error is possible here, since a much larger clone lies one base away. V gene TRBV7-2 combines with J gene TRBJ2-7; no clear D. CDR1 SGHTA and CDR2 FQGNSA come from the germline V gene. The CDR3 has 12 residues. As DNA, the CDR3 is TGTGCCCGCAGCTCCCCCCCGTACGAGCAGTACTTC. This translates into CARSSPPYEQYF.

This clonotype was found a few times. V is TRBV6-2 or TRBV6-3 and J is TRBJ2-7; TRBD1 aligns across 9 bases. V shed 6 bases, J shed 6 bases, and the junction held 15 bases outside the gene matches. There are 16 residues in the CDR3. Germline CDR1 is MNHEY and CDR2 is SVGEGT. The CDR3 coding sequence is TGTGCCAGCAGCGACCTTACGGTACAGGGGGCGGGCGAGCAGTACTTC. Translating it yields CASSDLTVQGAGEQYF.

As to this clonotype: A much larger clone is a single base away; this may be a read error. The rearrangement uses TRBV6-1 and TRBJ2-7; 9 bases fit TRBD1. Per the germline V gene, CDR1 is MNHNS and CDR2 is SASEGT. The CDR3 is 13 residues long. CDR3 nucleotide sequence: TGTGCCAGTTCCTGGGACAGGGCCTACGCGCAGTACTTC. This encodes CASSWDRAYAQYF.

The chain links TRBV7-9 to TRBJ1-1, with TRBD1 matching 9 bases. CDR3 length: 18 residues. Germline CDR1 and CDR2: SEHNR and FQNEAQ (reference sequence). Trimming took 5 bases from V and 0 from J; bases not matched to a gene: 13. CDR3 amino acids: CASSPRGTGSDMNTEAFF. CDR3 DNA sequence: TGTGCCAGCAGCCCGCGCGGGACAGGGAGCGACATGAACACTGAAGCTTTCTTT. The full variable domain, rest sourced from reference TRBV7-9 and TRBJ1-1, is DTGVSQNPRHKITKRGQNVTFRCDPISEHNRLYWYRQTLGQGPEFLTYFQNEAQLEKSRLLSDRFSAERPKGSFSTLEIQRTEQGDSAMYLCASSPRGTGSDMNTEAFFGQGTRLTVV.

This clonotype came up many times. The chain carries TRBV4-3 and TRBJ2-3, with D possibly TRBD1 on 5 matching bases. The CDR3 has 13 residues. V gave up 0 bases and J gave up 10 bases, with 11 bases separating them. Germline CDR1 LGHNA, CDR2 YSLEER. This CDR3 is CASSQDSPGPQYF. CDR3 DNA sequence: TGCGCCAGCAGCCAAGATTCCCCAGGGCCGCAGTATTTT.

Remarks on this clonotype: This sequence is one base from a far larger clone and is likely a read error. The chain links TRBV6-5 to TRBJ2-3; maybe TRBD2 (5 bases). Between the trimmed V and J ends, which lost 3 bases and 6 bases, there was a span of 7 bases. The CDR3 covers 12 residues. Germline V CDR1 and CDR2: MNHEY, SVGAGI. CDR3 sequence (DNA): TGTGCCAGCAGTTATAGGAGGGATACGCAGTATTTT. Translation gives CASSYRRDTQYF.

This chain uses TRBV7-9 with TRBJ1-5, with 7 bases lining up with TRBD1. V was clipped by 8 bases and J by 2 bases; unmatched bases: 6. From germline, CDR1 is SEHNR and CDR2 FQNEAQ (reference sequence). CDR3 length equals 14 residues. This CDR3 reads CASGSTGGNQPQHF. The CDR3 nucleotides read TGTGCCAGCGGCTCAACAGGGGGCAATCAGCCCCAGCATTTT.

This clonotype occurred many times. J is TRBJ1-1 and V is TRBV5-1; D is possibly TRBD1 (5 bases). Trimming cost V 3 bases and J 2 bases, with 14 bases left between them. Looked up from germline, CDR1 is SGHRS and CDR2 is YFSETQ. This CDR3 has 15 residues. The CDR3 DNA reads TGCGCCAGCAGCTACCGACAGACCGCCAACACTGAAGCTTTCTTT. This encodes CASSYRQTANTEAFF.

As regards this clonotype: Given a much more abundant clone one base away, this may be a read error. This chain links TRBV2 with TRBJ2-3, with a tentative D call TRBD1 (6 bases). Germline V gene lookup returns CDR1 SNHLY and CDR2 FYNNEI. The germline V and J ends were trimmed by 2 bases and 4 bases, with 16 bases remaining between them. This CDR3 region has 16 residues. The CDR3 nucleotides are TGTGCCAGCAGTGAAATGATACAGGGTTCCTCAGATACGCAGTATTTT. Its protein is CASSEMIQGSSDTQYF.

V usage is TRBV4-1 and J usage is TRBJ2-1, with a weak D call TRBD2 (6 bases). The V gene lost 0 bases and the J gene lost 6 bases, with 15 bases spanning the gap. CDR3 length: 16 residues. CDR1 MGHRA and CDR2 YSYEKL come from the germline V gene. CDR3 region: CASSQETGTPRNEQFF. The CDR3, as DNA: TGCGCCAGCAGCCAAGAAACCGGGACTCCACGCAATGAGCAGTTCTTC.